Below are 16 T cell receptor beta chains sequenced from a single sample in a study of control samples from healthy donors and cancer patients. Using immunoSEQ multiplex PCR, the repertoire was profiled, and TCRdb retains in-frame clones only, with some absent. The sample records about 120,000 clones, around 90% being singletons. Sequencing used blood. Receptor source: a man over 45 in good health.

As DNA, the CDR3 is TGTGCCAGCAGCTTGGCCCGGACAGTCTCCTACGAGCAGTACTTC. It translates to CASSLARTVSYEQYF. V and J are TRBV5-6 and TRBJ2-7, with a tentative D call TRBD1 (6 bases). Germline V gene lookup returns CDR1 SGHDT and CDR2 YYEEEE. The CDR3 runs to 15 residues. The V end lost 0 bases, the J end lost 0 bases, and 10 bases lay between the germline ends.

A single count supports this clone. The V call is TRBV24-1, the J call TRBJ2-3; D uncertain. This CDR3 has 13 residues. Germline V gene data show CDR1 as KGHDR and CDR2 as SFDVKD. Trimming pared 5 bases from V and 0 bases from J, leaving 5 bases between. The CDR3 nucleotides are TGTGCCACCAGTGGGGATAGCACAGATACGCAGTATTTT. Encoded protein: CATSGDSTDTQYF.

The rearrangement joins TRBV7-2 to TRBJ2-3, with 8 positions matching TRBD2. V was clipped by 1 base and J by 4 bases; unmatched bases: 7. The CDR3 spans 16 residues. Germline CDR1 and CDR2: SGHTA and FQGNSA. CDR3 amino acids: CASSLGRGGYADTQYF. The CDR3 bases are TGTGCCAGCAGCTTAGGTCGGGGGGGTTATGCAGATACGCAGTATTTT.

The V call is TRBV5-1, the J call TRBJ2-5, with TRBD1 matching over 8 bases. This CDR3 region has 14 residues. Germline loops: CDR1 SGHRS, CDR2 YFSETQ. The V segment lost 2 bases and the J segment 10 bases; nucleotides outside the gene matches: 10. CDR3 nucleotides: TGCGCCAGCAGCTTCGGACAGGGCCGTCGGGACCAGTACTTC. Protein: CASSFGQGRRDQYF.

The chain uses TRBV6-5 and TRBJ2-7; possibly TRBD1 or TRBD2 for D (8 bases each). V was pared by 8 bases and J by 3 bases, with 17 bases between. CDR1 and CDR2 from the germline V gene are MNHEY and SVGAGI. The CDR3 length is 14 residues. CDR3 loop: CASVAGTGFYEQYF. The DNA for the CDR3 is TGTGCCAGCGTAGCGGGGACAGGTTTCTACGAGCAGTACTTC.

V gene TRBV9 combines with J gene TRBJ1-5; no definite D call. The CDR3 contains 11 residues. V shed 4 bases and J shed 9 bases, with 8 bases lying between them. Germline V gives CDR1 SGDLS, CDR2 YYNGEE. CDR3 DNA: TGTGCCAGCAGCACTCCCGGGCCCCAGCATTTT. This codes for CASSTPGPQHF. The variable domain in full, with the rest retrieved from reference TRBV9 and TRBJ1-5, is DSGVTQTPKHLITATGQRVTLRCSPRSGDLSVYWYQQSLDQGLQFLIQYYNGEERAKGNILERFSAQQFPDLHSELNLSSLELGDSALYFCASSTPGPQHFGDGTRLSIL.

This clone is a singleton in its sample. V gene TRBV2 combines with J gene TRBJ2-2; D is possibly TRBD1 (6 bases). The CDR3 runs to 15 residues. Germline CDR1 SNHLY, CDR2 FYNNEI. The V end was cut by 7 bases, the J end by 1 base, with 13 bases between. The chain's CDR3 is CASTWTAENTGELFF. The CDR3 DNA is TGTGCCAGCACGTGGACAGCCGAGAACACCGGGGAGCTGTTTTTT.

J is TRBJ1-5 and V is TRBV19; no definite D call. This CDR3 comprises 15 residues. Trimming took 0 bases from V and 4 from J, leaving 10 bases between them. The germline CDR1 and CDR2 sequences are LNHDA and SQIVND (reference sequence). The CDR3 loop is CASSIEGQKNQPQHF. DNA for the CDR3: TGTGCCAGTAGTATAGAAGGTCAGAAGAATCAGCCCCAGCATTTT. Complete variable domain (other parts from reference TRBV19 and TRBJ1-5): DGGITQSPKYLFRKEGQNVTLSCEQNLNHDAMYWYRQDPGQGLRLIYYSQIVNDFQKGDIAEGYSVSREKKESFPLTVTSAQKNPTAFYLCASSIEGQKNQPQHFGDGTRLSIL.

The chain recombines TRBV7-6 with TRBJ2-7, with D hard to call. The CDR3 sequence is 16 residues long. Trimming removed 0 bases at V and 0 bases at J, with 12 bases between. Germline CDR1 SGHVS, CDR2 FNYEAQ. The CDR3 spells CASSLAGSDSSYEQYF. The CDR3 coding sequence is TGTGCCAGCAGCTTAGCGGGCAGCGATAGCTCCTACGAGCAGTACTTC.

The chain employs TRBV3-1 (or the pseudogene TRBV3-2) and TRBJ1-1; no firm D call. The V and J ends lost 1 base and 1 base respectively, with 10 bases between them. The V gene's germline CDR1 is LGHDT and CDR2 YNNKEL (reference sequence). The CDR3 covers 15 residues. The CDR3: CASSQGERENTEAFF. The CDR3 nucleotides are TGTGCCAGCAGCCAAGGAGAGCGGGAGAACACTGAAGCTTTCTTT.

The rearrangement links TRBV5-1 to TRBJ2-5; 7 nucleotides line up with TRBD1. The germline V gene encodes CDR1 SGHRS and CDR2 YFSETQ. The CDR3 runs to 15 residues. V lost 4 bases and J lost 4; bases outside the gene matches: 10. The CDR3 nucleotides are TGCGCCAGCAGCGCCCGACAGGGCGTTCGAGAGACCCAGTACTTC. Translation gives CASSARQGVRETQYF.

The V and J genes are TRBV9 and TRBJ2-7; tentatively, D is TRBD2 (7 bases). V lost 0 bases, J lost 0 bases, and 16 bases lay in between. Germline lookup yields CDR1 SGDLS and CDR2 YYNGEE. CDR3 length: 17 amino acids. CDR3 amino acids: CASSVGGASGYSYEQYF. CDR3 bases: TGTGCCAGCAGCGTAGGGGGGGCTAGCGGCTACTCCTACGAGCAGTACTTC.

The chain couples TRBV5-1 to TRBJ1-2; tentative D call: TRBD1 (5 bases). Germline CDR1 and CDR2: SGHRS and YFSETQ. The CDR3 has 12 amino acids. V shed 4 bases and J shed 6 bases, with 10 bases lying between them. The CDR3 DNA follows: TGCGCCAGCAGCCGGTCAGGGAATGGCTACACCTTC. It specifies CASSRSGNGYTF.

The chain is built from TRBV6-4 and TRBJ2-5, with unresolved D. From germline, CDR1 is MRHNA and CDR2 SNTAGT. V lost 4 bases and J lost 7, with 13 bases in between. This CDR3 has 13 amino acids. CDR3 region: CASSVVVDGTQYF. The DNA of the CDR3 is TGTGCCAGCAGTGTAGTCGTCGATGGGACCCAGTACTTC.

V is TRBV19 and J is TRBJ1-5, with 12 bases lining up with TRBD1. This CDR3 spans 16 amino acids. In germline, CDR1 is LNHDA, CDR2 SQIVND (reference sequence). V shed 3 bases and J 9 bases; nucleotides not matched to a gene: 9. As DNA, the CDR3 is TGTGCCAGTAGTATGGGGACAGGGGGCGCGTCTAGGCCCCAGCATTTT. Encoded protein: CASSMGTGGASRPQHF.

V is TRBV2 and J is TRBJ1-1; D call uncertain. Trimming took 1 base from V and 9 from J, leaving 6 bases between them. The CDR3 contains 11 residues. In germline, CDR1 is SNHLY, CDR2 FYNNEI. CDR3 sequence reads: CASSEGRKAFF. The CDR3 coding sequence is TGTGCCAGCAGTGAAGGGAGAAAAGCTTTCTTT.